This T cell receptor beta chain is drawn from a study of T-cell reconstitution after alpha-beta-depleted transplantation in children. V gave up 5 bases and J gave up 5 bases; unmatched junction bases: 8. CDR1 is SGHRS, CDR2 YFSETQ, per germline. The CDR3 extends over 14 amino acids. Whole-study results and caveats: At one year after transplant, newly produced T cells mostly accounted for T-cell counts and diversity. Expanded graft clones numbering several hundred reportedly gave rise to alpha-beta T cells about two months after transplant.

During its preparation, the TCRbeta library received unique molecular identifiers. TCRdb reprocessed the PCR reads via MiXCR and lists one record per CDR3 protein. The sample includes under 850,000 distinct CDR3 sequences, around 13% of them seen just once. This clonotype was recorded many times. What it binds is unknown. The sequencing used PBMCs, collected before TCRalphabeta/CD19-depleted stem cell transplant. The chain uses TRBV5-1 and TRBJ2-3, with TRBD2 identical over 7 bases. The TCR was taken from a girl aged 2 to 10 with congenital amegakaryocytic thrombocytopenia, due to receive a stem cell transplant. The CDR3 DNA reads as TGCGCCAGCAGTGAAGGAGTAGCGGGAGATACGCAGTATTTT. The encoded protein is CASSEGVAGDTQYF.